This TCR beta chain stems from a study of blood T cells in healthy people across ages. With each sample, at least 6 micrograms of total RNA were extracted. The use of a sample-barcoded 5' primer and a J-beta primer mix characterized a second PCR of 7 to 11 cycles. A single record per CDR3 protein comes from TCRdb applying MiXCR to the 5' RACE reads. This table holds just under 550,000 distinct CDR3 sequences, approximately 25% found once. This clonotype appeared a single time. Trimming left V 6 bases short and J 4 bases short, with 16 bases between. In germline, CDR1 is MDHEN, CDR2 SYDVKM. This CDR3 spans 15 amino acids. In addition, the sample was reused for a study of T cells of mothers and their children.

The material sequenced was blood. V is TRBV28 and J is TRBJ1-5; D might be TRBD1 (5 bases). The TCR sequence derives from a boy between 10 and 17 years old in good health. This CDR3 is CASRGDGIRNQPQHF. Here the CDR3 DNA reads TGTGCCAGCAGGGGGGACGGTATAAGGAATCAGCCCCAGCATTTT.